This T cell receptor (beta chain) was obtained from a study of blood T cell repertoires in COVID-19. Across the whole study: Nucleic acid was either cDNA or gDNA, and it came from T cells, B-cell-depleted T cells, or PBMCs.

Profiling relied on immunoSEQ multiplex PCR, and the TCRdb table lists in-frame clones only, not all of them. The data show hundreds of thousands of clones, approximately 90% seen once. CDR1 and CDR2 from the germline V gene are MNHNS and SASEGT. V gave up 0 bases and J gave up 7 bases, with 12 bases separating them. This CDR3 comprises 15 residues. The sequenced sample consisted of peripheral blood. The sequence was collected from a woman aged 25 to 39 with active or convalescent COVID-19. The gene calls are TRBV6-1 and TRBJ1-4, with D tentatively TRBD1 (5 bases). The CDR3 sequence: CASSEALKGLEKLFF. CDR3 in DNA: TGTGCCAGCAGTGAAGCGCTAAAGGGACTTGAAAAACTGTTTTTT.